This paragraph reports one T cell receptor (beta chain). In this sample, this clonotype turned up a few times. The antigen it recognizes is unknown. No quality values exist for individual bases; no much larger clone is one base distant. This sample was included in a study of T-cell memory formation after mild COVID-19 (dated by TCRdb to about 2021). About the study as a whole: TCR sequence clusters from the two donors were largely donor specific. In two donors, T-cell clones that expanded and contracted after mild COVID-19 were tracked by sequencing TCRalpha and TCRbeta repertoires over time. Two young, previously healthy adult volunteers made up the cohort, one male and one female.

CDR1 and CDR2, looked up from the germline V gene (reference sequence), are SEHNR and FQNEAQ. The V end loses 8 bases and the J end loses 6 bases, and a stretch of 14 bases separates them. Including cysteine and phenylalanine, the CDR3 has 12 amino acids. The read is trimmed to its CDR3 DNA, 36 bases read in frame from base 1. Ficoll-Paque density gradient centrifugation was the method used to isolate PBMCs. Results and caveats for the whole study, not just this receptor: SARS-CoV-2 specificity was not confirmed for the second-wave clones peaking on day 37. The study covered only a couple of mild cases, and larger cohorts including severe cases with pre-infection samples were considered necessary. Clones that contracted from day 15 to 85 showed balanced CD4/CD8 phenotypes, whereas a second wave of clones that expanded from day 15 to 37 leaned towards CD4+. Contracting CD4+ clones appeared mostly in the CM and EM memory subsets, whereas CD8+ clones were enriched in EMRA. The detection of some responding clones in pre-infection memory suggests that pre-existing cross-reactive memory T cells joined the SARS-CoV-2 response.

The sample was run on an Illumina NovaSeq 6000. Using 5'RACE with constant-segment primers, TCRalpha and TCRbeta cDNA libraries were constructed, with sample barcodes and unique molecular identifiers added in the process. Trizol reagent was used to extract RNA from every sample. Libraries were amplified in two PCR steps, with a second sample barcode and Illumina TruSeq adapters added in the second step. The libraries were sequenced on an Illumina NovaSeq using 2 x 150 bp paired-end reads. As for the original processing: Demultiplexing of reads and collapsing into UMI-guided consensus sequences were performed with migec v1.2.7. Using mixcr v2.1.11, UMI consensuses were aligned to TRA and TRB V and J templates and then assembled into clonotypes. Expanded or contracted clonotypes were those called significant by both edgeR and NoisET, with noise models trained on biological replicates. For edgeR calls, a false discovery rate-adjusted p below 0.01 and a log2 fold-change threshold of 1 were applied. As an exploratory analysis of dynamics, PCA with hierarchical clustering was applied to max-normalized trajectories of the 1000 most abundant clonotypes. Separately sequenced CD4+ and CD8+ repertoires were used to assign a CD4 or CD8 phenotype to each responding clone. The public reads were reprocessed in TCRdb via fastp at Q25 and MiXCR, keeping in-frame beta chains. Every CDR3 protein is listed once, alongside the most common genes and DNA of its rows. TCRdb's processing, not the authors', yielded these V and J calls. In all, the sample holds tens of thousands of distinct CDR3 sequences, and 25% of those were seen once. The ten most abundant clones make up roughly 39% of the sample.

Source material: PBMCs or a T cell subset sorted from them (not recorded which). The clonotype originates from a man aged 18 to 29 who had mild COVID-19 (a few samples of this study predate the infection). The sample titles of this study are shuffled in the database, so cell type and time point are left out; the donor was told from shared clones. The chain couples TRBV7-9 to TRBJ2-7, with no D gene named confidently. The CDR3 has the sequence CASHNANSEQYF. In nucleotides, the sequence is TGTGCCAGCCACAATGCGAACTCCGAGCAGTACTTC.